The rows below give T cell receptor beta chains drawn from one sample of a study of blood T cell repertoires in COVID-19. The repertoire was sequenced with immunoSEQ multiplex PCR; TCRdb's copy has only in-frame clones and lacks some. This table holds around 200,000 clones, 75% to 90% found once. Input material: peripheral blood. The origin of the receptors is a man in his forties with acute or convalescent COVID-19. Each CDR3 is given with its conserved first and last residue. The order of the fields is D gene, clone size, V gene, J gene, CDR3 DNA, CDR3 protein. A D gene is named only where the DNA matches it firmly. The size field is filled for only some rows; it gives once, few, many or a size class.

d_call: -; clone_size: -; v_call: TRBV5-1; j_call: TRBJ2-7; cdr3_nt: TGCGCCAGCAGCTTATCGGGAAACCCCTACGAGCAGTACTTC; cdr3_aa: CASSLSGNPYEQYF
d_call: TRBD2; clone_size: -; v_call: TRBV6-6; j_call: TRBJ2-7; cdr3_nt: TGTGCCAGCAGACGCCACGACGGGGGGGCTTACGAGCAGTACTTC; cdr3_aa: CASRRHDGGAYEQYF
d_call: -; clone_size: -; v_call: TRBV6-4; j_call: TRBJ2-7; cdr3_nt: TGTGCCAGCAGTCGGCAGGGGGGCTTCGGCGAGCAGTACTTC; cdr3_aa: CASSRQGGFGEQYF
d_call: -; clone_size: -; v_call: TRBV29-1; j_call: TRBJ2-5; cdr3_nt: TGCAGCGTTGACTGGCTCCAAGAGACCCAGTACTTC; cdr3_aa: CSVDWLQETQYF
d_call: TRBD1; clone_size: -; v_call: TRBV24-1; j_call: TRBJ2-3; cdr3_nt: TGTGCCACCAGTGAGACAGGGGGCGGTGATACGCAGTATTTT; cdr3_aa: CATSETGGGDTQYF
d_call: -; clone_size: -; v_call: TRBV20-1; j_call: TRBJ1-2; cdr3_nt: TGCAGTGCTAGTAACCGGGACAAACCCTATGGCTACACCTTC; cdr3_aa: CSASNRDKPYGYTF
d_call: -; clone_size: -; v_call: TRBV12-5; j_call: TRBJ1-6; cdr3_nt: TGTGCTAGTGGTTTGAAAGAAGAAGCAGGCTCCTATAATTCACCCCTCCACTTT; cdr3_aa: CASGLKEEAGSYNSPLHF
d_call: TRBD1; clone_size: -; v_call: TRBV6-5; j_call: TRBJ1-5; cdr3_nt: TGTGCCAGCAGGGACGGGACAGGGAAGAATCAGCCCCAGCATTTT; cdr3_aa: CASRDGTGKNQPQHF
d_call: TRBD2; clone_size: -; v_call: TRBV7-3; j_call: TRBJ2-1; cdr3_nt: TGTGCCAGCAGCTTACGGCGGGGGAAGCAGTTCTTC; cdr3_aa: CASSLRRGKQFF
d_call: -; clone_size: -; v_call: TRBV28; j_call: TRBJ1-5; cdr3_nt: TGTGCCAGCAGTTCCCGGGGTAATCAGCCCCAGCATTTT; cdr3_aa: CASSSRGNQPQHF
d_call: -; clone_size: once; v_call: TRBV2; j_call: TRBJ2-1; cdr3_nt: TGTGCCAGCAGGGAGAGGGTCGGGAATGAGCAGTTCTTC; cdr3_aa: CASRERVGNEQFF
d_call: -; clone_size: -; v_call: TRBV15; j_call: TRBJ2-3; cdr3_nt: TGTGCCACCAGCAGAGATCCCAACGGGGGAGATACGCAGTATTTT; cdr3_aa: CATSRDPNGGDTQYF
d_call: -; clone_size: -; v_call: TRBV29-1; j_call: TRBJ2-5; cdr3_nt: TGCAGCGCCCGAGGAACAACCCAAGAGACCCAGTACTTC; cdr3_aa: CSARGTTQETQYF
d_call: TRBD1; clone_size: -; v_call: TRBV9; j_call: TRBJ2-7; cdr3_nt: TGTGCCAGCAGCGTGGGGACAGGAGGCGAGCAGTACTTC; cdr3_aa: CASSVGTGGEQYF
d_call: TRBD2; clone_size: -; v_call: TRBV6-5; j_call: TRBJ2-7; cdr3_nt: TGTGCCAGCAGACCAGGGACTAGGAGTTACGAGCAGTACTTC; cdr3_aa: CASRPGTRSYEQYF
d_call: TRBD1; clone_size: -; v_call: TRBV2; j_call: TRBJ1-2; cdr3_nt: TGTGCCAGCACCCCGGACAGGGTCCATGGCTACACCTTC; cdr3_aa: CASTPDRVHGYTF
d_call: TRBD1; clone_size: -; v_call: TRBV10-3; j_call: TRBJ1-2; cdr3_nt: TGTGCCAGCACAGGGGGAAGTAACTATGGCTACACCTTC; cdr3_aa: CASTGGSNYGYTF
d_call: -; clone_size: -; v_call: TRBV10-1; j_call: TRBJ2-1; cdr3_nt: TGCGCCAGCAACCGTCGGTTTGTCAATGGGCAGTTCTTC; cdr3_aa: CASNRRFVNGQFF
d_call: TRBD1; clone_size: -; v_call: TRBV5-6; j_call: TRBJ1-3; cdr3_nt: TGTGCCAGCAGAGAGGGACAGGCTTACACCATATATTTT; cdr3_aa: CASREGQAYTIYF
d_call: -; clone_size: -; v_call: TRBV5-4; j_call: TRBJ2-5; cdr3_nt: TGTGCCAGCAGCAAAAGCGGCTCCGCATCGTCGGAGACCCAGTACTTC; cdr3_aa: CASSKSGSASSETQYF
d_call: TRBD2; clone_size: -; v_call: TRBV18; j_call: TRBJ2-7; cdr3_nt: TGTGCCAGCTCACCAACCCTAGCGGGGACCTACGAGCAGTACTTC; cdr3_aa: CASSPTLAGTYEQYF
d_call: TRBD1; clone_size: -; v_call: TRBV19; j_call: TRBJ2-7; cdr3_nt: TGTGCCAGTAGTATCAACAGGGGGTCCTACGAGCAGTACTTC; cdr3_aa: CASSINRGSYEQYF
d_call: TRBD1; clone_size: -; v_call: TRBV6-5; j_call: TRBJ1-2; cdr3_nt: TGTGCCAGCAGGTCCAGACAGGGTGGAGACTATGGCTACACCTTC; cdr3_aa: CASRSRQGGDYGYTF
d_call: -; clone_size: -; v_call: TRBV3-1/TRBV3-2; j_call: TRBJ2-7; cdr3_nt: TGTGCCAGCAGCCATGCGTATACAGGGTACGAGCAGTACTTC; cdr3_aa: CASSHAYTGYEQYF
d_call: TRBD1; clone_size: -; v_call: TRBV28; j_call: TRBJ2-1; cdr3_nt: TGTGCCAGCATCCCCCGGGACAGGGCTTACAATGAGCAGTTCTTC; cdr3_aa: CASIPRDRAYNEQFF
d_call: -; clone_size: -; v_call: TRBV27; j_call: TRBJ2-3; cdr3_nt: TGTGCCAGCAGTTTTGGCGGGGGGACAGGGTTTAGGGATACGCAGTATTTT; cdr3_aa: CASSFGGGTGFRDTQYF
d_call: -; clone_size: -; v_call: TRBV2; j_call: TRBJ1-4; cdr3_nt: TGTGCCAGCAGTGAATACGGGACAAGGAATGAAAAACTGTTTTTT; cdr3_aa: CASSEYGTRNEKLFF
d_call: TRBD1; clone_size: -; v_call: TRBV18; j_call: TRBJ1-5; cdr3_nt: TGTGCCAGCTCACGGAGACAGGGCAACCAAGAGCCCCAGCATTTT; cdr3_aa: CASSRRQGNQEPQHF
d_call: -; clone_size: -; v_call: TRBV7-3; j_call: TRBJ2-3; cdr3_nt: TGTGCCAGCAGCTCCGGGGTAGTGGGCACAGATACGCAGTATTTT; cdr3_aa: CASSSGVVGTDTQYF
d_call: TRBD1; clone_size: once; v_call: TRBV7-3; j_call: TRBJ1-1; cdr3_nt: TGTGCCAGCAGCGCCCGACAGGGAAGCACTGAAGCTTTCTTT; cdr3_aa: CASSARQGSTEAFF
d_call: TRBD1; clone_size: once; v_call: TRBV30; j_call: TRBJ1-2; cdr3_nt: TGTGCCTGGAGTGCTGGACAGGTCAAAGGCTACACCTTC; cdr3_aa: CAWSAGQVKGYTF